The 15 T cell receptor beta chains listed next were all sequenced from one sample in a study of response to subunit inactivated influenza vaccine. Using its own MiXCR run on the RT-PCR reads, TCRdb lists one record per CDR3 protein. Of 500,000 to 550,000 distinct CDR3 sequences listed, 7.5% to 8.5% were seen once; the top ten hold 10% to 15%. This sample comprised PBMCs from blood, obtained less than 30 months after vaccination. These TCRs come from a man between 50 and 75 years old who received an inactivated influenza vaccine.

This clonotype was seen only a few times. V is TRBV7-9 and J is TRBJ2-1; D perhaps matches TRBD1 (5 bases). Germline V CDR1 and CDR2: SEHNR, FQNEAQ (reference sequence). CDR3 length: 14 residues. V was clipped by 1 base and J by 8 bases, with 12 bases between them. In DNA form, the CDR3 reads TGTGCCAGCAGCTTAGGACAGAGAAGGGATGAGCAGTTCTTC. It specifies CASSLGQRRDEQFF.

In its sample, this clonotype was seen many times. The chain is built from TRBV5-1 and TRBJ2-3; no firm D call. The V end lost 5 bases, the J end lost 6 bases, and 16 bases lay between the germline ends. The CDR3 contains 14 residues. From germline, CDR1 is SGHRS and CDR2 YFSETQ. The CDR3 reads CASREQATLDTQYF. DNA for the CDR3: TGCGCCAGCAGGGAGCAGGCCACGCTGGATACGCAGTATTTT. The whole variable domain, remainder taken from reference TRBV5-1 and TRBJ2-3, is KAGVTQTPRYLIKTRGQQVTLSCSPISGHRSVSWYQQTPGQGLQFLFEYFSETQRNKGNFPGRFSGRQFSNSRSEMNVSTLELGDSALYLCASREQATLDTQYFGPGTRLTVL.

The chain has TRBV19 and TRBJ2-1; a weak D match, TRBD1 (6 bases). The CDR3 is made up of 16 amino acids. Germline loops: CDR1 LNHDA, CDR2 SQIVND (reference sequence). The ends were cut back, 6 bases at V and 0 bases at J, with 15 bases in the middle. The CDR3: CASRGGTRSSYNEQFF. The CDR3 DNA reads TGTGCCAGTAGAGGGGGTACCCGGAGCTCCTACAATGAGCAGTTCTTC.

As concerns this clonotype: This may come from a read error, since a much larger clone is one base off. V and J are TRBV5-1 and TRBJ2-7; the D gene is possibly TRBD1 (5 bases). CDR3 length: 15 residues. The V and J ends lost 0 bases and 0 bases respectively, with 10 bases between them. Germline CDR1 is SGHRS and CDR2 is YFSETQ. This CDR3 is CASSLADTLSYEQYF. CDR3 DNA sequence: TGCGCCAGCAGCTTGGCGGACACCCTCTCCTACGAGCAGTACTTC. The entire variable domain, with the rest obtained from reference TRBV5-1 and TRBJ2-7, is as follows: KAGVTQTPRYLIKTRGQQVTLSCSPISGHRSVSWYQQTPGQGLQFLFEYFSETQRNKGNFPGRFSGRQFSNSRSEMNVSTLELGDSALYLCASSLADTLSYEQYFGPGTRLTVT.

Ten or more counts support this clonotype. The chain combines TRBV7-6 with TRBJ1-1; D is undetermined. This CDR3 has 14 residues. CDR1 and CDR2 (germline): SGHVS, FNYEAQ. Trimming took 7 bases from V and 2 from J, leaving 14 bases between them. This CDR3 is CASILLRGNTEAFF. CDR3 DNA: TGTGCCAGCATCCTCTTACGAGGAAACACTGAAGCTTTCTTT.

This clonotype appeared many times. V usage is TRBV11-3 and J usage is TRBJ1-3; TRBD1 might be the D (6 bases). Germline V gene lookup returns CDR1 SGHNT and CDR2 YENEEA. The length of the CDR3 is 18 residues. Trimming left V 5 bases short and J 2 bases short, with 22 bases between. DNA for the CDR3: TGTGCCAGCAGCCAAGGGACACGGCAGCTATTGGCTGGAAACACCATATATTTT. Amino acid sequence: CASSQGTRQLLAGNTIYF. The whole variable domain, remainder taken from reference TRBV11-3 and TRBJ1-3, is EAGVVQSPRYKIIEKKQPVAFWCNPISGHNTLYWYLQNLGQGPELLIRYENEEAVDDSQLPKDRFSAERLKGVDSTLKIQPAELGDSAVYLCASSQGTRQLLAGNTIYFGEGSWLTVV.

This clonotype was found many times. The chain uses TRBV7-9 and TRBJ2-1; a possible D gene is TRBD1 (5 bases). Germline V CDR1 and CDR2: SEHNR, FQNEAQ (reference sequence). CDR3 length equals 15 residues. The V end lost 1 base, the J end lost 8 bases, and 15 bases lay between the germline ends. Here the CDR3 DNA reads TGTGCCAGCAGCTTAGGTCAGGGATCGTATGATGAGCAGTTCTTC. It is translated as CASSLGQGSYDEQFF.

This chain joins TRBV20-1 and TRBJ2-1; 7 nucleotides match TRBD2. J gave up 4 bases and V 3 bases, and 15 bases lay outside the gene matches. CDR3 length: 17 amino acids. Germline-derived CDR1 and CDR2 are DFQATT and SNEGSKA (reference sequence). The CDR3 coding sequence is TGCAGTGCTAGGTTCCGAGAACTAGCGCCGGGTTACAATGAGCAGTTCTTC. This encodes CSARFRELAPGYNEQFF.

This clonotype was recorded a few times. The chain employs TRBV7-8 and TRBJ2-3; D gene ambiguous. Germline CDR1 is SGHVS and CDR2 is FQNEAQ. V was pared by 6 bases and J by 6 bases, with 10 bases between. The CDR3 spans 12 residues. The CDR3: CASRRVVDTQYF. In DNA form, the CDR3 reads TGTGCCAGCAGACGGGTCGTCGATACGCAGTATTTT.

This clonotype was counted ten times or more. This chain uses TRBV20-1 with TRBJ2-3; 10 bases are shared with TRBD2. The CDR3 has 14 amino acids. Trimming took 2 bases from V and 4 from J; bases not matched to a gene: 3. Per the germline V gene, CDR1 is DFQATT and CDR2 is SNEGSKA (reference sequence). DNA of the CDR3: TGCAGTGCTAGATCTCTAGCGGGAGCAGATACGCAGTATTTT. Encoded protein: CSARSLAGADTQYF.

This clonotype was seen a few times. The chain employs TRBV28 and TRBJ2-1; D gene unclear. The CDR3 has 13 residues. V was cut by 2 bases and J by 5 bases, with 7 bases left in between. Germline CDR1 reads MDHEN; CDR2 reads SYDVKM. The CDR3 protein is CASSLPVDNEQFF. The CDR3 DNA reads TGTGCCAGCAGTTTACCAGTTGACAATGAGCAGTTCTTC.

This clonotype was recorded a few times. The chain has TRBV30 and TRBJ2-7; TRBD1 is a possible D gene (6 bases). Trimming took 2 bases from V and 0 from J, leaving 8 bases between them. Germline V gene lookup returns CDR1 GTSNPN and CDR2 SVGIG (reference sequence). The length of the CDR3 is 13 residues. CDR3 residues: CAWSRQVSYEQYF. CDR3 DNA: TGTGCCTGGAGTCGACAGGTCTCCTACGAGCAGTACTTC.

CDR3 loop: CASSRGHTDTQYF. The DNA of the CDR3 is TGTGCCAGCAGTCGGGGACACACAGATACGCAGTATTTT. This chain uses TRBV6-6 with TRBJ2-3; weak D call: TRBD1 (6 bases). Germline CDR1 reads MNHNY; CDR2 reads SVGAGI (reference sequence). Trimming took off 5 bases at V and 2 bases at J, with 8 bases between the two ends. The CDR3 contains 13 residues.

The chain joins TRBV10-2 to TRBJ2-5; no clear D. The CDR3 length is 12 residues. From germline, CDR1 is WSHSY and CDR2 SAAADI. V gave up 1 base and J gave up 7 bases, with 7 bases separating them. CDR3 DNA sequence: TGCGCCAGCAGTGAGTTGTCGGGGACCCAGTACTTC. Translation gives CASSELSGTQYF.

This chain connects TRBV5-1 to TRBJ1-3, with D maybe TRBD1 (5 bases). Trimming stripped 2 bases from V and 3 bases from J, with 9 bases between. Germline CDR1 is SGHRS and CDR2 is YFSETQ. The CDR3 runs to 14 residues. CDR3 protein: CASSFDSGGNTIYF. The CDR3, as DNA: TGCGCCAGCAGCTTCGACAGTGGTGGAAACACCATATATTTT.